Presented here are 3 T cell receptor beta chains from one specimen sequenced in a study of blood T cell repertoires in COVID-19. Data came from immunoSEQ multiplex PCR; TCRdb stores just in-frame clones and leaves some out. The sample contains roughly 200,000 clones, more than 70% of which appear only once. Sequenced input: peripheral blood. The receptors stem from a middle-aged man with active or convalescent COVID-19.

The rearrangement uses TRBV5-1 and TRBJ2-7; 9 bases match TRBD2. CDR1 and CDR2 from the germline V gene are SGHRS and YFSETQ. The J segment lost 2 bases and the V segment lost 2 bases, leaving 8 bases of the junction unmatched. The CDR3 is made up of 16 amino acids. Here the CDR3 DNA reads TGCGCCAGCAGCTTCACACCGACTAGCGGACCCTACGAGCAGTACTTC. Translated, it gives CASSFTPTSGPYEQYF.

Of note for this clone: A clone one base away is much larger, so this may be a read error. The same CDR3 can be traced to other DNA sequences in this sample. V and J are TRBV19 and TRBJ2-7, with TRBD1 matching over 8 bases. The CDR3 contains 14 residues. The junction had 4 bases not matched to a gene; V was cut back by 4 bases and J by 2 bases. The germline CDR1 and CDR2 sequences are LNHDA and SQIVND (reference sequence). CDR3 nucleotide sequence: TGTGCCAGTAGTACCCGGGACAGGACCTACGAGCAGTACTTC. This gives the protein CASSTRDRTYEQYF. Drawing the rest from reference TRBV19 and TRBJ2-7, the complete variable domain is DGGITQSPKYLFRKEGQNVTLSCEQNLNHDAMYWYRQDPGQGLRLIYYSQIVNDFQKGDIAEGYSVSREKKESFPLTVTSAQKNPTAFYLCASSTRDRTYEQYFGPGTRLTVT.

Comment on this clone: The sample contains more than one DNA sequence encoding this CDR3. The V and J genes are TRBV5-1 and TRBJ1-1; D gene uncertain. This CDR3 is 13 amino acids long. CDR1 and CDR2 from the germline V gene are SGHRS and YFSETQ. Trimming removed 2 bases at V and 0 bases at J, with 5 bases between. CDR3 sequence: CASSFSVNTEAFF. The CDR3 DNA sequence: TGCGCCAGCAGCTTTTCGGTGAACACTGAAGCTTTCTTT.